A single TCR beta chain is shown here with its context. There is no known antigen for this receptor. At one end, the junction sequence differs from germline, possibly due to a read error. These data originate in a study of post-analysis software for immune sequencing data (dated by TCRdb to 2015 to 2017). About the investigation overall: Relapsing-remitting, secondary progressive and progressive-relapsing multiple sclerosis were recorded as disease courses, and subtype annotation was lacking for some patients. The patient repertoires were compared against around eleven previously published healthy control repertoires obtained from donors aged about 6 to 26 years. A subset of samples was prepared in parallel using single-end sample barcoding, then pooled and co-amplified after Illumina adapter ligation.

Library preparation employed PCR. Instrument on record: Illumina HiSeq 2500. Unique molecular identifiers were incorporated into TCR beta cDNA libraries to reduce PCR and sequencing biases. Every 1 to 10 million input T cells yielded approximately 500,000 cDNA molecules, meaning each molecule approximated one T cell. The patient libraries were prepared and sequenced using the same protocol as the earlier healthy control dataset. Within a given batch, samples were prepared together, multiplexed and sequenced on the same HiSeq lane. Turning to the authors' computational methods: MIGEC handled the raw barcoded reads, throwing out single-read molecular identifier groups before consensus assembly and CDR3 extraction. Clonotype tables were post-analysed with VDJtools, normalizing diversity by down-sampling all datasets to the smallest sample size. Repertoire overlap clustering matched CDR3 amino acid but not nucleotide sequences to correct batch-related cross-sample contamination. Starting from the raw public reads, TCRdb applied fastp trimming at Q25, assembled clones with MiXCR and retained in-frame beta chains. Entries are consolidated by CDR3 protein sequence, retaining the most common genes and DNA. It is TCRdb's table, rather than the study itself, that gives the V and J calls and clone size. The sample table records 750,000 to 950,000 distinct CDR3 sequences; about half of these occur just once. The ten most abundant clones make up over 4.5% of the sample.

TCR beta repertoires were profiled from peripheral blood of 10 to 15 young patients with multiple sclerosis to demonstrate the VDJtools post-analysis software. Multiple sclerosis patients were children and adolescents aged roughly 6 to 17 years. Study-wide conclusions, independent of this receptor: When samples were clustered directly using the F measure, samples prepared in the same batch co-clustered strongly, which prompted a batch-effect correction. The control group was slightly older than the multiple sclerosis patient group. Normalized Chao1 diversity was significantly lower in multiple sclerosis patients than controls, suggesting substantial peripheral T-cell clonal expansion.

Specimen: blood. This sequence was found in a girl aged 5-17 years with multiple sclerosis.

The CDR3 reads as follows: CTSRHRVAGGLDTQYF. The DNA reads TGTACCAGCCGACACCGAGTAGCGGGAGGGTTGGATACGCAGTATTTT. Here the chain combines TRBV12-3 or TRBV12-4 and TRBJ2-3, with 11 bases aligning to TRBD2. The CDR3 holds 16 amino acids from the cysteine to the phenylalanine. Solely the CDR3 DNA is kept, with 48 bases framed from the first base.